The 17 T cell receptor beta chains in this list originate from one sample, sequenced in a study of T cell repertoires in aging, cancer and after chemotherapy. Peripheral blood genomic DNA, not sorted cells or RNA, was the template. Rearranged V-D-J TRB sequences were amplified with a mixed TRB-A/B primer pool. From the multiplex PCR reads, TCRdb called clonotypes with MiXCR, one entry per CDR3 protein. The sample contains 2,500 to 3,000 distinct CDR3 sequences, about 54% of which appear only once. The sequencing sample was made of blood. The receptors here all came from a human donor with a blood cancer.

As regards this clonotype: A read error is possible here, since a much larger clone lies one base away. This chain joins TRBV29-1 and TRBJ2-2; D may correspond to TRBD1 or TRBD2 (5 bases each). Germline V gene sequence: CDR1 SQVTM, CDR2 ANQGSEA. V gave up 1 base and J gave up 10 bases, with 13 bases separating them. The CDR3 is 13 residues long. The CDR3 DNA is TGCAGCGTTGAAGTCGATTGGGACGTGGAGCTGTTTTTT. Protein sequence: CSVEVDWDVELFF.

The CDR3: CAWSPQTGPLFF. CDR3 DNA: TGTGCCTGGAGTCCTCAGACAGGGCCCCTGTTTTTT. The chain combines TRBV30 with TRBJ1-4, with TRBD1 identical over 7 bases. The length of the CDR3 is 12 residues. J lost 14 bases, V lost 2 bases, and 8 bases had no gene match. Germline V CDR1 and CDR2: GTSNPN, SVGIG (reference sequence).

The V and J genes are TRBV30 and TRBJ2-1, with 10 nucleotides matching TRBD2. The CDR3 is 13 amino acids. Germline V gene data show CDR1 as GTSNPN and CDR2 as SVGIG (reference sequence). After removal of 6 bases from V and 4 bases from J, the junction contained 3 bases not matched to a gene. The CDR3 spells CACPSGGYNEQFF. The CDR3 region has the DNA TGTGCCTGCCCTAGCGGGGGATACAATGAGCAGTTCTTC.

The rearrangement uses TRBV30 and TRBJ1-5, with TRBD1 matching 7 bases. With 8 bases clipped from V and 0 bases from J, the junction kept 19 bases outside the gene matches. The CDR3 is made up of 18 amino acids. CDR1 is GTSNPN and CDR2 is SVGIG in the germline V gene (reference sequence). Written as DNA, the CDR3 is TGTGCCAGTAGCCCCCTTGGGCAGGGGGGATATAGCAATCAGCCCCAGCATTTT. Residues: CASSPLGQGGYSNQPQHF.

The V call is TRBV29-1, the J call TRBJ2-7; weak D call: TRBD1 (5 bases). V was clipped by 4 bases and J by 2 bases, with 9 bases between them. This CDR3 has 12 residues. The germline V gene has CDR1 SQVTM and CDR2 ANQGSEA. The CDR3 DNA reads TGCAGCGTTGGGGCAGGGCCCTACGAGCAGTACTTC. This codes for CSVGAGPYEQYF.

V gene TRBV6-5 combines with J gene TRBJ1-5; D call uncertain. V was clipped by 5 bases and J by 2 bases, with 16 bases between them. The germline gives CDR1 MNHEY, CDR2 SVGAGI. The CDR3 length is 16 residues. The CDR3, as DNA: TGTGCCAGCAGTCCTTCCCTCCCGGGAGGCAATCAGCCCCAGCATTTT. This translates into CASSPSLPGGNQPQHF.

This clonotype appeared a few times. The rearrangement uses TRBV30 and TRBJ1-3, with TRBD1 identical over 7 bases. V shed 4 bases, J shed 2 bases, and the junction held 8 bases outside the gene matches. Germline CDR1 is GTSNPN and CDR2 is SVGIG (reference sequence). There are 15 residues in the CDR3. In DNA form, the CDR3 reads TGTGCCTGGAAACAGGGGAGTGGAGCTGGAAACACCATATATTTT. This codes for CAWKQGSGAGNTIYF.

CDR3 coding DNA: TGTGCCAGCAGTGAAACCGGGGAGCTGTTTTTT. This translates into CASSETGELFF. The J gene is TRBJ2-2, the V gene TRBV6-1, with D hard to call. There are 11 residues in the CDR3. The V gene's germline CDR1 is MNHNS and CDR2 SASEGT. The ends were cut back, 2 bases at V and 5 bases at J, with 0 bases in the middle.

The chain has TRBV27 and TRBJ2-5; D is undetermined. Germline CDR1 is MNHEY and CDR2 is SMNVEV (reference sequence). The CDR3 has 13 amino acids. The V end lost 6 bases, the J end lost 2 bases, and 10 bases lay between the germline ends. The CDR3 nucleotides read TGTGCCAGCAGGCGTGGCTTACAAGAGACCCAGTACTTC. Its translation: CASRRGLQETQYF.

The rearrangement links TRBV30 to TRBJ1-5, with a possible D match to TRBD1 (5 bases). Trimming shortened V by 3 bases and J by 1 base, and 16 bases separated the two germline ends. This CDR3 spans 16 amino acids. CDR1 GTSNPN and CDR2 SVGIG come from the germline V gene (reference sequence). The CDR3 protein is CAWSVARGGSNQPQHF. Here the CDR3 DNA reads TGTGCCTGGAGCGTAGCCCGGGGCGGGAGCAATCAGCCCCAGCATTTT.

This sequence joins TRBV30 and TRBJ1-1; maybe TRBD1 (5 bases). CDR1 is GTSNPN, CDR2 SVGIG, per germline (reference sequence). Trimming removed 0 bases at V and 6 bases at J, with 11 bases between. The CDR3 has 13 residues. The CDR3 nucleotides are TGTGCCTGGAGTGTAGGGGACGGGGCTGAAGCTTTCTTT. Translation gives CAWSVGDGAEAFF.

The chain employs TRBV7-2 and TRBJ1-2, with D tentatively TRBD1 (6 bases). This CDR3 comprises 15 residues. V lost 1 base and J lost 2, with 11 bases in between. Germline V gene lookup returns CDR1 SGHTA and CDR2 FQGNSA. CDR3 in DNA: TGTGCCAGCAGCTTAGTTAACAGGGTAAACTATGGCTACACCTTC. Translation gives CASSLVNRVNYGYTF. The whole variable domain, filled in from reference TRBV7-2 and TRBJ1-2, reads GAGVSQSPSNKVTEKGKDVELRCDPISGHTALYWYRQSLGQGLEFLIYFQGNSAPDKSGLPSDRFSAERTGGSVSTLTIQRTQQEDSAVYLCASSLVNRVNYGYTFGSGTRLTVV.

This sequence joins TRBV7-2 and TRBJ2-1, with a tentative D call TRBD2 (6 bases). This CDR3 comprises 15 residues. With 8 bases removed from V and 4 bases from J, the gap between germline ends came to 18 bases. CDR1 and CDR2 from the germline V gene are SGHTA and FQGNSA. The CDR3 protein is CASATSSVSYNEQFF. The CDR3 DNA sequence: TGTGCCAGCGCCACGTCTAGCGTTTCGTACAATGAGCAGTTCTTC.

The V gene is TRBV27, the J gene TRBJ2-1, with TRBD1 as a possible D gene (5 bases). Per the germline V gene, CDR1 is MNHEY and CDR2 is SMNVEV (reference sequence). CDR3 length: 12 residues. The germline V and J ends were trimmed by 5 bases and 8 bases, with 10 bases remaining between them. The DNA for the CDR3 is TGTGCCAGCAGTAGGGGTAGTCATGAGCAGTTCTTC. As protein: CASSRGSHEQFF.

The chain carries TRBV30 and TRBJ1-1; D call uncertain. CDR3 size: 17 residues. V was trimmed by 2 bases and J by 0 bases, leaving 19 bases between them. Germline V gives CDR1 GTSNPN, CDR2 SVGIG (reference sequence). The CDR3 loop reads CAWSNGRLGLLNTEAFF. CDR3 in DNA: TGTGCCTGGAGTAATGGCAGGCTGGGCCTTTTGAACACTGAAGCTTTCTTT.

This chain joins TRBV12-3 or TRBV12-4 and TRBJ1-1; D is unclear. The CDR3 extends over 15 amino acids. The V gene lost 2 bases and the J gene lost 3 bases, with 13 bases spanning the gap. The CDR3 DNA reads as TGTGCCAGCAGTTTAAGGGCTACGAGGGACACTGAAGCTTTCTTT. This encodes CASSLRATRDTEAFF.

The chain uses TRBV24-1 and TRBJ2-2; D is uncertain. The germline CDR1 and CDR2 sequences are KGHDR and SFDVKD. The CDR3 is made up of 16 amino acids. V shed 5 bases and J shed 2 bases, with 14 bases lying between them. The CDR3 is CATSAAWSANTGELFF. CDR3 nucleotides: TGTGCCACCAGTGCCGCATGGAGTGCCAACACCGGGGAGCTGTTTTTT.